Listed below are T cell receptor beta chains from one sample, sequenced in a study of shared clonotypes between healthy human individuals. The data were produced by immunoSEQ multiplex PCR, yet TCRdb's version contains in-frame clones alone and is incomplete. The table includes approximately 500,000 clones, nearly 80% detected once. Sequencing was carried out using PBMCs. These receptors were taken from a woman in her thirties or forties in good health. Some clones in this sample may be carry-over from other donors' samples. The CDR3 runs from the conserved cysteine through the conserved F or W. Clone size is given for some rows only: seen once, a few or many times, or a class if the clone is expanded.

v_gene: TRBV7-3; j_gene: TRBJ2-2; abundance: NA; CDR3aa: CASSSEVTGELFF
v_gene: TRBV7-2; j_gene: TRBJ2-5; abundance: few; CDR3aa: CASSFWETQYF
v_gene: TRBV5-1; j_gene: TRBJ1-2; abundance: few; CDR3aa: CASRAEASGVYTF
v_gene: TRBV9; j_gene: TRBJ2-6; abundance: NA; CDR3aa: CASSVGSNSGANVLTF
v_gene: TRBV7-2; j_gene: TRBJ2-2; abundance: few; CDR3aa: CASSLDGNTGELFF
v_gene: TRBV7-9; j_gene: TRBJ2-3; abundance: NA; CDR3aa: CASRAPGLAGNTDTQYF
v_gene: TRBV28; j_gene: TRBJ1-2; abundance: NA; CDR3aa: CAHGEETGQLGYTF
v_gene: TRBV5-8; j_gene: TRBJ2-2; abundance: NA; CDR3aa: CASSSITGELFF
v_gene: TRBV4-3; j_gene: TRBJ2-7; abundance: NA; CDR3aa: CASSQDLSHYEQYF
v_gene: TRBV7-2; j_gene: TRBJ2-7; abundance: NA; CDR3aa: CASSFSLDAPEQYF
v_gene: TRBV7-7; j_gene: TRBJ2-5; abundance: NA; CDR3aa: CASSQTGTSGTQYF
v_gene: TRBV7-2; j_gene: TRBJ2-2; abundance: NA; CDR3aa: CASSFGRNTGELFF
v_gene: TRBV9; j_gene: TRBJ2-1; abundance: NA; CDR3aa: CASSPGTSGRGEQFF
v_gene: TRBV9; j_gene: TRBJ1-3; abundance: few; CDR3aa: CASSGTGGNTIYF
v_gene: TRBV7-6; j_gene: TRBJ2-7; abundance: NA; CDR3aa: CASSSSDGPYEQYF
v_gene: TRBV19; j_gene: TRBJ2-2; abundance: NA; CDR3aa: CASNPTEIGELFF
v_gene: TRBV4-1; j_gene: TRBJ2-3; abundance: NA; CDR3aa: CASSLMETSGRTDTQYF
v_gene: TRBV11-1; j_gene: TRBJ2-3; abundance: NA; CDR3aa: CASSLDPQDYTQYF
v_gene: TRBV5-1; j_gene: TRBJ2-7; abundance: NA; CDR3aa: CASSLAPKYEQYF
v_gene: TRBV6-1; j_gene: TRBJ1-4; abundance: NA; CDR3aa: CASIAGATNEKLFF
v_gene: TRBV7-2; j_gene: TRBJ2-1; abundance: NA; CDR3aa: CASSLPSEVPPYNEQFF
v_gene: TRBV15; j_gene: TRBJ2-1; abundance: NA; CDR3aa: CATSSPAGGYNEQFF
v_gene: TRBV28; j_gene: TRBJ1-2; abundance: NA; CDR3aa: CASSGGGGRNYGYTF
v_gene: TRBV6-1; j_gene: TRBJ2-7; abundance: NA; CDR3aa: CASLQQGAPYEQYF
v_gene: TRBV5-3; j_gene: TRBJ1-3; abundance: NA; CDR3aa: CARSNGLRPNRSSGNTIYF
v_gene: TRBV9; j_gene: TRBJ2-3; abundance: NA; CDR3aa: CASSVAPSLAYSQYF
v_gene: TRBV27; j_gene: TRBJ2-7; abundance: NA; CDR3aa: CASSLGGSNREQYF
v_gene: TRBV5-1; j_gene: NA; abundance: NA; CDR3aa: CASSLEGQAYEQYF
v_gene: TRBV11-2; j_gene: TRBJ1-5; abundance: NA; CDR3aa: CASSLTTGRISKSQPQHF
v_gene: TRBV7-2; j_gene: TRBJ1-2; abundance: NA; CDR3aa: CASSPNTGGGHGYTF
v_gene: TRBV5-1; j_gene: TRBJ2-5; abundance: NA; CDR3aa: CASSFEGETQYF
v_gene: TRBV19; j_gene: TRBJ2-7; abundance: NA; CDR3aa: CATHDRASYEQYF
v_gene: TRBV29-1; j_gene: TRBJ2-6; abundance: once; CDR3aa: CSVESGALSGANVLTF
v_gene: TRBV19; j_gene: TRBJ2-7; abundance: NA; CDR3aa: CATRGGTPYEQYF
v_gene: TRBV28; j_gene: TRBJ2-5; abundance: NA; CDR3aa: CASSYGTGSSETQYF
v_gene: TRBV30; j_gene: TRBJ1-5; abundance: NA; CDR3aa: CAWSGRTFLNQPQHF
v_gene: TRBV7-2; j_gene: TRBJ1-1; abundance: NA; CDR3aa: CASSLGGSLNTEAFF
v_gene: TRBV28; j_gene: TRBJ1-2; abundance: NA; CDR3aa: CASSSPGVDYGYTF
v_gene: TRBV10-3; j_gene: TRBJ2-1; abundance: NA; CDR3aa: CASGTSGSYYNEQFF
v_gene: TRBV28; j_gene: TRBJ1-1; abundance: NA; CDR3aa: CASSYQEGYGTEAFF
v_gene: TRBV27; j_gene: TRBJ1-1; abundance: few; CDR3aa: CASSSHTEGTEAFF
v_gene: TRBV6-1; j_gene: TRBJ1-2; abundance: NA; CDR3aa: CASSSRRTINYGYTF